The 13 T cell receptor beta chains in this list originate from one sample, sequenced in a study of blood T cell repertoires in COVID-19. Using immunoSEQ multiplex PCR, the repertoire was profiled, and TCRdb retains in-frame clones only, with some absent. The table has 150,000 to 200,000 clones, roughly 84% seen once. Sample: PBMCs or T cells enriched from blood (not recorded which). These receptor sequences come from a woman in her 30s who had been exposed to COVID-19.

The gene calls are TRBV4-1 and TRBJ2-7; 11 positions agree with TRBD2. The CDR3 is made up of 15 amino acids. Losses at the gene ends were 5 bases for V and 2 bases for J; bases not matched to a gene: 5. Germline CDR1 reads MGHRA; CDR2 reads YSYEKL. CDR3 bases: TGCGCCAGCAGCGCTACTAGCGGGGGAACCTACGAGCAGTACTTC. It is translated as CASSATSGGTYEQYF.

A note on this clone: At one of its ends the junction is not consistent with the germline gene, which may arise from a read error. The rearrangement joins TRBV7-7 to TRBJ2-1, with a tentative D call TRBD2 (6 bases). The CDR3 totals 15 residues. From germline, CDR1 is SSHAT and CDR2 FNYEAQ (reference sequence). CDR3 in DNA: TGTGCTAGCAGCCGCGGGGAGTTAATGAGCAATGAGCAGTTCTTC. As protein: CASSRGELMSNEQFF.

This chain links TRBV10-1 with TRBJ1-6; D gene unclear. The germline gives CDR1 WNHNN, CDR2 SYGVQD (reference sequence). This CDR3 contains 13 residues. V was pared by 0 bases and J by 7 bases, with 4 bases between. For the CDR3, the DNA is TGCGCCAGCAGTGAGTCGAGGAATTCACCCCTCCACTTT. Protein product: CASSESRNSPLHF.

The gene calls are TRBV21-1 and TRBJ2-2; TRBD2 reflects the table's D call only, with no check against the DNA. TRBV21-1 is designated a pseudogene. The CDR3 loop spans 18 amino acids. This chain's CDR3 is CASSKGTSGGPNTGELFF. CDR3 DNA sequence: TGTGCCAGCAGCAAGGGGACTAGCGGGGGTCCGAACACCGGGGAGCTGTTTTTT.

There are a few counts of this clone. This chain joins TRBV9 and TRBJ1-2, with unresolved D. CDR1 is SGDLS and CDR2 is YYNGEE in the germline V gene. This CDR3 has 13 residues. V lost 3 bases and J 6 bases, leaving 12 bases between the germline ends. CDR3 sequence reads: CASSAAGVHGYTF. The DNA of the CDR3 is TGTGCCAGCAGCGCCGCCGGGGTACATGGCTACACCTTC.

This chain links TRBV6-2 or TRBV6-3 with TRBJ1-5; tentatively, D is TRBD1 (6 bases). CDR3 length: 17 amino acids. CDR1 is MNHEY, CDR2 SVGEGT, per germline. V was cut by 6 bases and J by 3 bases, with 21 bases left in between. CDR3 sequence: CASSHTVQGIPNQPQHF. In nucleotides, the CDR3 is TGTGCCAGCAGCCACACCGTACAGGGAATCCCCAATCAGCCCCAGCATTTT.

V is TRBV7-3 and J is TRBJ2-3; 9 bases are shared with TRBD2. V was clipped by 5 bases and J by 3 bases; unmatched bases: 6. Germline CDR1 and CDR2: SGHTA and FQGTGA. The CDR3 is made up of 15 amino acids. The DNA of the CDR3 is TGTGCCAGCAGCGCCCGCGGGGGGGTGACAGATACGCAGTATTTT. Residues: CASSARGGVTDTQYF.

Remarks on this clone: The junction departs from the called germline gene at one end, perhaps through a read error. Other DNA variants within this sample encode the same CDR3. For the CDR3, the DNA is TGTGCCACTAGTGATACAGGGACGGCACATGGCTACACCTTC. Translating it yields CATSDTGTAHGYTF. The V and J genes are TRBV24-1 and TRBJ1-2; maybe TRBD1 (6 bases). Per germline, CDR1 KGHDR and CDR2 SFDVKD. This CDR3 spans 14 amino acids.

The chain has TRBV12-5 and TRBJ1-5, with D unresolved. The CDR3 is 15 amino acids. Germline assignment: CDR1 LGHNT and CDR2 FRNRAP. Trimming cost V 3 bases and J 0 bases, with 9 bases left between them. CDR3 coding DNA: TGTGCTAGTGGTTTAGGAGGGATTAGCAATCAGCCCCAGCATTTT. It yields the protein CASGLGGISNQPQHF.

The chain carries TRBV9 and TRBJ1-3; the D is unclear. Per germline, CDR1 SGDLS and CDR2 YYNGEE. The CDR3 length is 14 residues. Trimming left V 4 bases short and J 0 bases short, with 8 bases between. CDR3 nucleotides: TGTGCCAGCAGCTTCCGGGGCTCTGGAAACACCATATATTTT. It specifies CASSFRGSGNTIYF.

This clone has just a few counts. The chain joins TRBV19 to TRBJ1-3, with 7 bases that match TRBD1. The CDR3 length is 13 residues. The V and J ends lost 3 bases and 6 bases, in that order; junction bases with no gene match: 2. The germline V gene has CDR1 LNHDA and CDR2 SQIVND (reference sequence). The CDR3 sequence: CASSMGQPNTIYF. The CDR3 coding sequence is TGTGCCAGTAGTATGGGACAGCCAAACACCATATATTTT.

J is TRBJ1-5 and V is TRBV7-6, with a tentative D call TRBD1 (6 bases). The germline gives CDR1 SGHVS, CDR2 FNYEAQ. The CDR3 has 15 residues. V dropped 4 bases and J dropped 0 bases, with 10 bases sitting between them. CDR3 residues: CASSSDRYSNQPQHF. The DNA of the CDR3 is TGTGCCAGCAGCTCGGACAGATATAGCAATCAGCCCCAGCATTTT.

This clone was seen once. The chain carries TRBV2 and TRBJ2-1, with D possibly being TRBD2 (6 bases). V lost 10 bases to trimming and J lost 4 bases, with 17 bases between them. The CDR3 spans 14 residues. Germline V lookup: CDR1 SNHLY, CDR2 FYNNEI. This CDR3 reads CATREVFGYNEQFF. As DNA, the CDR3 is TGTGCCACCAGGGAGGTGTTTGGGTACAATGAGCAGTTCTTC.